This TCR beta chain originates from a study of shared clonotypes between healthy human individuals. General study findings and limits: The study found lower generation probabilities in non-shared clonotypes than in those shared by all four donors. Naive subsets generally exceeded memory subsets in estimated richness.

On this clone itself: The target antigen is unknown.

The authors loaded around 200 ng DNA, about 30,000 T cell genomes, into sorted-subset replicate PCRs. TCRdb keeps only in-frame clones here, not all; method: immunoSEQ multiplex PCR. The sample includes 2.3 million or so clones, 80% to 95% of them seen just once. Germline assignment: CDR1 SGHDT and CDR2 YYEEEE. The length of the CDR3 is 15 residues. V lost 4 bases to trimming and J lost 8 bases, with 21 bases between them. This sequence was found in a man between 18 and 35 years old in good health. Some clones in this sample may be carry-over from other donors' samples. Sequenced material: naive CD4+ T cells from PBMCs. The sample's subset: CD45RA+ positively selected. The chain couples TRBV5-6 to TRBJ1-1, with D possibly being TRBD1 (5 bases). For the CDR3, the DNA is TGTGCCAGCAGCGCAGGTGGGGGATTGGCTAGGGAAGCTTTCTTT. Translation: CASSAGGGLAREAFF.